These T cell receptor beta chains were read from a single sample in a study of molecular identifiers for immune sequencing clone quantification. TCRdb used MiXCR to reprocess the PCR reads, holding one entry per CDR3 protein. The profile shows about 640,000 distinct CDR3 sequences, 20% of them singletons. The sample taken for sequencing was naive CD8+ T cells from blood, with Jurkat cell RNA spiked in. The receptors originated from a human donor in good health. Some libraries in this study had Jurkat cell RNA spiked in. Both conserved end residues are part of each CDR3. The order of the fields is CDR3 protein, CDR3 DNA, V gene, clone size, J gene, D gene. The D gene is left open where the match is weak. Not every row has a clone size; where given, it reads once, few, many or a size class.

cdr3_aa: CASSLVQRTNTGELFF
cdr3_nt: TGTGCCAGCAGCTTAGTCCAGAGAACGAACACCGGGGAGCTGTTTTTT
v_call: TRBV7-9
clone_size: few
j_call: TRBJ2-2
d_call: .

cdr3_aa: CASSQDDGNYEQYF
cdr3_nt: TGCGCCAGCAGCCAAGATGACGGGAATTACGAGCAGTACTTC
v_call: TRBV4-3
clone_size: many
j_call: TRBJ2-7
d_call: .

cdr3_aa: CAWSPRQRTGELFF
cdr3_nt: TGTGCCTGGAGCCCCCGACAGAGGACCGGGGAGCTGTTTTTT
v_call: TRBV30
clone_size: many
j_call: TRBJ2-2
d_call: .

cdr3_aa: CASSRRQGDAGYTF
cdr3_nt: TGTGCCAGCAGCAGAAGACAGGGGGACGCTGGCTACACCTTC
v_call: TRBV7-9
clone_size: many
j_call: TRBJ1-2
d_call: TRBD1

cdr3_aa: CASSLRGQGRYEQYF
cdr3_nt: TGTGCCAGCAGTTTAAGGGGACAGGGGAGGTACGAGCAGTACTTC
v_call: TRBV27
clone_size: many
j_call: TRBJ2-7
d_call: TRBD1

cdr3_aa: CASSRPGLAGDTQYF
cdr3_nt: TGTGCCAGCTCTCGACCCGGACTAGCGGGCGATACGCAGTATTTT
v_call: TRBV18
clone_size: many
j_call: TRBJ2-3
d_call: TRBD2

cdr3_aa: CSARDHHPSMNTEAFF
cdr3_nt: TGCAGTGCTAGAGACCACCACCCCTCGATGAACACTGAAGCTTTCTTT
v_call: TRBV20-1
clone_size: many
j_call: TRBJ1-1
d_call: .

cdr3_aa: CASSLRGDRTDTQYF
cdr3_nt: TGTGCCAGCAGCTTAAGGGGGGACCGCACAGATACGCAGTATTTT
v_call: TRBV7-2
clone_size: many
j_call: TRBJ2-3
d_call: .

cdr3_aa: CASSERGTSGEIAKNIQYF
cdr3_nt: TGTGCCAGCAGTGAAAGGGGTACTAGCGGGGAGATAGCCAAAAACATTCAGTACTTC
v_call: TRBV2
clone_size: few
j_call: TRBJ2-4
d_call: TRBD2

cdr3_aa: CASSFPLRGPDTQYF
cdr3_nt: TGTGCCAGCAGCTTTCCTCTGAGGGGACCAGATACGCAGTATTTT
v_call: TRBV5-6
clone_size: many
j_call: TRBJ2-3
d_call: .

cdr3_aa: CASSPPVAGVPGELFF
cdr3_nt: TGTGCCAGCAGCCCCCCAGTAGCGGGAGTCCCCGGGGAGCTGTTTTTT
v_call: TRBV9
clone_size: many
j_call: TRBJ2-2
d_call: TRBD2

cdr3_aa: CASSTRLAGPDTQYF
cdr3_nt: TGTGCCAGCAGTACCAGACTAGCAGGTCCAGATACGCAGTATTTT
v_call: TRBV28
clone_size: many
j_call: TRBJ2-3
d_call: TRBD2

cdr3_aa: CASRLAVNTGELFF
cdr3_nt: TGTGCCAGCAGGCTAGCGGTCAACACCGGGGAGCTGTTTTTT
v_call: TRBV9
clone_size: .
j_call: TRBJ2-2
d_call: TRBD2

cdr3_aa: CASSGRRNEQFF
cdr3_nt: TGTGCCAGCAGTGGCAGGAGAAATGAGCAGTTCTTC
v_call: TRBV2
clone_size: .
j_call: TRBJ2-1
d_call: .

cdr3_aa: CASSSSPGTSGVLQETQYF
cdr3_nt: TGTGCCAGCAGCTCCTCTCCGGGGACTAGCGGGGTCCTCCAAGAGACCCAGTACTTC
v_call: TRBV7-2
clone_size: many
j_call: TRBJ2-5
d_call: TRBD2

cdr3_aa: CASSQAWTSYNEQFF
cdr3_nt: TGCGCCAGCAGCCAAGCATGGACCTCCTACAATGAGCAGTTCTTC
v_call: TRBV4-1
clone_size: many
j_call: TRBJ2-1
d_call: .